Listed below are T cell receptor beta chains from one sample, sequenced in a study of shared clonotypes between healthy human individuals. Clones were read by immunoSEQ multiplex PCR, and TCRdb kept only the in-frame ones, dropping some. In the table there are about 180,000 clones, roughly 93% of which are singletons. Sequences were obtained from naive CD4+ T cells sorted from blood. The receptors stem from a woman under 40 in good health. CDR3s include the opening cysteine and the closing phenylalanine or tryptophan. Fields, in order: CDR3 DNA, CDR3 protein, CDR3 length, clone size, V gene, J gene, D gene. The D gene is left open where the match is weak. Clone size appears in some rows only: once, few, many, or a class for an expanded clone.

cdr3_nt: TGTGCCAGCAGCTCCTTCGGGACCCCCTACGAGCAGTACTTC
cdr3_aa: CASSSFGTPYEQYF
cdr3_length: 14
clone_size: -
v_call: TRBV13
j_call: TRBJ2-7
d_call: -

cdr3_nt: TGTGCCAGCAGTAGACTAGCGGGAGTGGTAGATACGCAGTATTTT
cdr3_aa: CASSRLAGVVDTQYF
cdr3_length: 15
clone_size: -
v_call: TRBV27
j_call: TRBJ2-3
d_call: TRBD2

cdr3_nt: TGTGCCAGCAGCCACGGGGACAGCCTCGATGCTCAGCCCCAGCATTTT
cdr3_aa: CASSHGDSLDAQPQHF
cdr3_length: 16
clone_size: few
v_call: TRBV6-6
j_call: TRBJ1-5
d_call: TRBD1

cdr3_nt: TGTGCCAGCAGTCGCGACAGAGAAGATTCACCCCTCCACTTT
cdr3_aa: CASSRDREDSPLHF
cdr3_length: 14
clone_size: -
v_call: TRBV6-5
j_call: TRBJ1-6
d_call: -

cdr3_nt: TGCGCCAGCAGCCAACCGGGACAGGGGAACGCCGGCAATCAGCCCCAGCATTTT
cdr3_aa: CASSQPGQGNAGNQPQHF
cdr3_length: 18
clone_size: -
v_call: TRBV4-1
j_call: TRBJ1-5
d_call: TRBD1

cdr3_nt: TGTGCCAGTAGTCGACCCGGGACACAGGGTAACTATGGCTACACCTTC
cdr3_aa: CASSRPGTQGNYGYTF
cdr3_length: 16
clone_size: -
v_call: TRBV19
j_call: TRBJ1-2
d_call: -

cdr3_nt: TGTGCCAGCAGCCCAGGCGTAAGACAGGGTCGGGAACAGTCCTCGGCTTTCTTT
cdr3_aa: CASSPGVRQGREQSSAFF
cdr3_length: 18
clone_size: -
v_call: TRBV7-2
j_call: TRBJ1-1
d_call: TRBD1

cdr3_nt: TGTGCCAGTAGTACAGCCGGGACAGGGATCACAGATACGCAGTATTTT
cdr3_aa: CASSTAGTGITDTQYF
cdr3_length: 16
clone_size: -
v_call: TRBV19
j_call: TRBJ2-3
d_call: TRBD1

cdr3_nt: TGTGCCAGCAGGAGAATGAGGGAGATCACCGGGGAGCTGTTTTTT
cdr3_aa: CASRRMREITGELFF
cdr3_length: 15
clone_size: -
v_call: TRBV28
j_call: TRBJ2-2
d_call: -

cdr3_nt: TGTGCCAGCAGCTTACAGAACACTGAAGCTTTCTTT
cdr3_aa: CASSLQNTEAFF
cdr3_length: 12
clone_size: once
v_call: TRBV7-9
j_call: TRBJ1-1
d_call: -

cdr3_nt: TGTGCCAGCTCACCGGGACAGCTCAGCCGTCAAACTAATGAAAAACTGTTTTTT
cdr3_aa: CASSPGQLSRQTNEKLFF
cdr3_length: 18
clone_size: -
v_call: TRBV18
j_call: TRBJ1-4
d_call: TRBD1

cdr3_nt: TGTGCCAGCAGCGGGACAGGGTTCGACGAGCAGTACTTC
cdr3_aa: CASSGTGFDEQYF
cdr3_length: 13
clone_size: -
v_call: TRBV2
j_call: TRBJ2-7
d_call: TRBD1

cdr3_nt: TGCGCCAGCAGCCAGTCCGGGACAGGGGGTTTTGAAGATACGCAGTATTTT
cdr3_aa: CASSQSGTGGFEDTQYF
cdr3_length: 17
clone_size: -
v_call: TRBV4-1
j_call: TRBJ2-3
d_call: TRBD1

cdr3_nt: TGTGCCAGCAGCGTAGGGACTAGCGGCCCTAGCAGCTCCTACAATGAGCAGTTCTTC
cdr3_aa: CASSVGTSGPSSSYNEQFF
cdr3_length: 19
clone_size: -
v_call: TRBV9
j_call: TRBJ2-1
d_call: TRBD2

cdr3_nt: TGTGCCAGCAGTGATTTACTAGCCTATGGCTCCGAGCAGTACTTC
cdr3_aa: CASSDLLAYGSEQYF
cdr3_length: 15
clone_size: -
v_call: TRBV6-1
j_call: TRBJ2-7
d_call: -

cdr3_nt: TGTGCCAGCAGCTTAGTGTTGGGGATTCGGAATACGCAGTATTTT
cdr3_aa: CASSLVLGIRNTQYF
cdr3_length: 15
clone_size: -
v_call: TRBV11-2
j_call: TRBJ2-3
d_call: -

cdr3_nt: TGTGCCAGCAGTTTATCAGGTAGCGGTTACGAGCAGTACTTC
cdr3_aa: CASSLSGSGYEQYF
cdr3_length: 14
clone_size: -
v_call: TRBV27
j_call: TRBJ2-7
d_call: -

cdr3_nt: TGCAGCGCTCAGACGGAGGGGGGGCCCCAGCATTTT
cdr3_aa: CSAQTEGGPQHF
cdr3_length: 12
clone_size: -
v_call: TRBV29-1
j_call: TRBJ1-5
d_call: -

cdr3_nt: TGTGCCAGCAGCGAAGCTTTCTTT
cdr3_aa: CASSEAFF
cdr3_length: 8
clone_size: -
v_call: TRBV25-1
j_call: TRBJ1-1
d_call: -

cdr3_nt: TGTGCCAGCAGTACCACAGGGGCTGGGGCCAACGTCCTGACTTTC
cdr3_aa: CASSTTGAGANVLTF
cdr3_length: 15
clone_size: -
v_call: TRBV28
j_call: TRBJ2-6
d_call: TRBD1

cdr3_nt: TGTGCCAGTAGTATAGATATCCAAGGGTTTGAAGCTTTCTTT
cdr3_aa: CASSIDIQGFEAFF
cdr3_length: 14
clone_size: -
v_call: TRBV19
j_call: TRBJ1-1
d_call: -

cdr3_nt: TGTGCCACCAGGTCGGGACAGGGGGTAGGAGATACGCAGTATTTT
cdr3_aa: CATRSGQGVGDTQYF
cdr3_length: 15
clone_size: -
v_call: TRBV10-3
j_call: TRBJ2-3
d_call: TRBD1

cdr3_nt: TGTGCCAGCACCAGGGGCAAGGGTCATACTGAAGCTTTCTTT
cdr3_aa: CASTRGKGHTEAFF
cdr3_length: 14
clone_size: -
v_call: TRBV6-5
j_call: TRBJ1-1
d_call: -

cdr3_nt: TGTGCCAGCAGTTTAACCGGGGGTGGATATGGCTACACCTTC
cdr3_aa: CASSLTGGGYGYTF
cdr3_length: 14
clone_size: once
v_call: TRBV28
j_call: TRBJ1-2
d_call: -

cdr3_nt: TGTGCCTGGAGTGTTGGGGCGGGAGGGCTGAGCACCGGGGAGCTGTTTTTT
cdr3_aa: CAWSVGAGGLSTGELFF
cdr3_length: 17
clone_size: -
v_call: TRBV30
j_call: TRBJ2-2
d_call: TRBD2

cdr3_nt: TGTGCCAGCAGCCGGACAGGACACTACACCTTC
cdr3_aa: CASSRTGHYTF
cdr3_length: 11
clone_size: -
v_call: TRBV11-2
j_call: TRBJ1-2
d_call: TRBD1

cdr3_nt: TGTGCCAGCAGTGGACAGGGACTAGCGGGAGGTTCATATGAGCAGTACTTC
cdr3_aa: CASSGQGLAGGSYEQYF
cdr3_length: 17
clone_size: -
v_call: TRBV2
j_call: TRBJ2-5
d_call: TRBD2

cdr3_nt: TGCGCCAGCAGCTTGCCTAGCGGGAGATCCTACGAGCAGTACTTC
cdr3_aa: CASSLPSGRSYEQYF
cdr3_length: 15
clone_size: -
v_call: TRBV5-1
j_call: TRBJ2-7
d_call: TRBD2

cdr3_nt: TGTGCCAGCAGCGAAAGGGACAGGCCCTACGAGCAGTACTTC
cdr3_aa: CASSERDRPYEQYF
cdr3_length: 14
clone_size: -
v_call: TRBV7-2
j_call: TRBJ2-7
d_call: TRBD1

cdr3_nt: TGTGCCAGCAGACTCCGGGACGGAGCTAACTATGGCTACACCTTC
cdr3_aa: CASRLRDGANYGYTF
cdr3_length: 15
clone_size: -
v_call: TRBV2
j_call: TRBJ1-2
d_call: -

cdr3_nt: TGTGCCAGCAGTGAGGGACTGAACGAGCAGTACTTC
cdr3_aa: CASSEGLNEQYF
cdr3_length: 12
clone_size: -
v_call: TRBV6-1
j_call: TRBJ2-7
d_call: -

cdr3_nt: TGCGCCAGCAGCCAAGGGTTCTCGGGGAACACTGAAGCTTTCTTT
cdr3_aa: CASSQGFSGNTEAFF
cdr3_length: 15
clone_size: -
v_call: TRBV4-1
j_call: TRBJ1-1
d_call: -

cdr3_nt: TGTGCCAGCTCACTCGGACAGGGTAGCAATCAGCCCCAGCATTTT
cdr3_aa: CASSLGQGSNQPQHF
cdr3_length: 15
clone_size: -
v_call: TRBV18
j_call: TRBJ1-5
d_call: TRBD1

cdr3_nt: TGTGCCAGCAGGGTAGACAGGGGGTACACTGAAGCTTTCTTT
cdr3_aa: CASRVDRGYTEAFF
cdr3_length: 14
clone_size: -
v_call: TRBV6-1
j_call: TRBJ1-1
d_call: TRBD1

cdr3_nt: TGTGCCAGCAGTGAAGCCACCTACAGGACCCTGGGGCACACTGAAGCTTTCTTT
cdr3_aa: CASSEATYRTLGHTEAFF
cdr3_length: 18
clone_size: -
v_call: TRBV2
j_call: TRBJ1-1
d_call: -

cdr3_nt: TGCGCCAGCAGCTCAGAACCAGATACGCAGTATTTT
cdr3_aa: CASSSEPDTQYF
cdr3_length: 12
clone_size: once
v_call: TRBV5-1
j_call: TRBJ2-3
d_call: -

cdr3_nt: TGTGCCAGCAGCCTCTCCGGGCCAGAGACCCAGTACTTC
cdr3_aa: CASSLSGPETQYF
cdr3_length: 13
clone_size: -
v_call: TRBV7-9
j_call: TRBJ2-5
d_call: -

cdr3_nt: TGTGCCAGCAGTTACCGCCGGCGGGAGGGCCTCTACGAGCAGTACTTC
cdr3_aa: CASSYRRREGLYEQYF
cdr3_length: 16
clone_size: -
v_call: TRBV6-8
j_call: TRBJ2-7
d_call: TRBD2

cdr3_nt: TGTGCCAGCAGGACTGCGACTAGCGGGACAGATACGCAGTATTTT
cdr3_aa: CASRTATSGTDTQYF
cdr3_length: 15
clone_size: -
v_call: TRBV2
j_call: TRBJ2-3
d_call: TRBD2

cdr3_nt: TGCGCCAGCAGCTTCGGCCCAGGGGGTCGGGAGCAGTACTTC
cdr3_aa: CASSFGPGGREQYF
cdr3_length: 14
clone_size: -
v_call: TRBV5-1
j_call: TRBJ2-5
d_call: -

cdr3_nt: TGTGCCAGCAGCAAAACAGATTGGGGATACAATGAGCAGTTCTTC
cdr3_aa: CASSKTDWGYNEQFF
cdr3_length: 15
clone_size: -
v_call: TRBV11-3
j_call: TRBJ2-1
d_call: -

cdr3_nt: TGTGCCAGCAGTTACTCGCCTAGCGCGAACACCGGGGAGCTGTTTTTT
cdr3_aa: CASSYSPSANTGELFF
cdr3_length: 16
clone_size: -
v_call: TRBV6-5
j_call: TRBJ2-2
d_call: -

cdr3_nt: TGTGCCAGCAGCTTATTTCCCAGGACAGGAGGGCGATACGAGCAGTACTTC
cdr3_aa: CASSLFPRTGGRYEQYF
cdr3_length: 17
clone_size: -
v_call: TRBV11-2
j_call: TRBJ2-7
d_call: -

cdr3_nt: TGCAGCGTTGAAGGGACTCAGCGGCGCACAGATACGCAGTATTTT
cdr3_aa: CSVEGTQRRTDTQYF
cdr3_length: 15
clone_size: -
v_call: TRBV29-1
j_call: TRBJ2-3
d_call: -